A single sample gave rise to the 28 T cell receptor beta chains below, sequenced in a study of cytomegalovirus exposure and HLA in healthy donors. TCRdb keeps only in-frame clones here, not all; method: immunoSEQ multiplex PCR. The sample yields about 220,000 clones, 85% to 90% seen once. Specimen: PBMCs. Source of these receptors: a woman younger than 35 in good health and CMV-seronegative.

CDR3 DNA: TGTGCCAGCAGCTTAGCCCCGGGTCAGCCCCAGCATTTT. It encodes CASSLAPGQPQHF. The chain uses TRBV11-1 and TRBJ1-5, with unresolved D. V was trimmed by 0 bases and J by 6 bases, leaving 6 bases between them. Germline V CDR1 and CDR2: SGHAT, FQDESV (reference sequence). CDR3 length equals 13 residues.

This chain connects TRBV7-9 to TRBJ2-1; 7 bases agree with TRBD2. The CDR3 consists of 16 residues. The trim removed 1 base at V and 7 bases at J, leaving 10 bases unmatched. The germline V gene has CDR1 SEHNR and CDR2 FQNEAQ (reference sequence). The CDR3 region has the DNA TGTGCCAGCAGCTTAGGTTTCGAGCGGGGTTTGAATGAGCAGTTCTTC. This codes for CASSLGFERGLNEQFF.

This chain uses TRBV19 with TRBJ2-7; 7 bases are shared with TRBD1. This CDR3 spans 14 amino acids. The J segment lost 3 bases and the V segment lost 1 base, leaving 3 bases of the junction unmatched. CDR1 LNHDA and CDR2 SQIVND come from the germline V gene (reference sequence). The CDR3 here is CASSIGQGSYEQYF. The CDR3, as DNA: TGTGCCAGTAGTATAGGACAGGGAAGCTACGAGCAGTACTTC.

This clone has only one observation. The CDR3 here is CARQGGEKLFF. For the CDR3, the DNA is TGTGCCAGACAGGGGGGTGAAAAACTGTTTTTT. The chain has TRBV7-3 and TRBJ1-4, with 8 bases matching TRBD1. The germline V gene has CDR1 SGHTA and CDR2 FQGTGA. V was pared by 9 bases and J by 7 bases, with 1 base of the junction left unmatched. This CDR3 is built from 11 residues.

The genes are TRBV4-1 and TRBJ2-7; no clear D. The CDR3 is 14 amino acids. The germline V and J ends were trimmed by 0 bases and 0 bases, with 6 bases remaining between them. The germline CDR1 and CDR2 sequences are MGHRA and YSYEKL. The DNA for the CDR3 is TGCGCCAGCAGCCAAGAGAGGTTCTCCTACGAGCAGTACTTC. Protein sequence: CASSQERFSYEQYF.

The chain couples TRBV28 to TRBJ2-3, with 12 bases matching TRBD2. CDR1 and CDR2 (germline): MDHEN, SYDVKM. This CDR3 spans 17 amino acids. The trim removed 2 bases at V and 5 bases at J, leaving 8 bases unmatched. The CDR3 DNA sequence: TGTGCCAGCAGTTTAAGGTCGGTACTAGCGGGAGGAGATACGCAGTATTTT. It translates to CASSLRSVLAGGDTQYF.

The genes are TRBV6-5 and TRBJ2-1; 10 bases line up with TRBD1. CDR1 is MNHEY, CDR2 SVGAGI, per germline. J gave up 3 bases and V 5 bases, and 1 base lay outside the gene matches. The CDR3 spans 14 residues. The CDR3 sequence is CASSGQGVYNEQFF. Here the CDR3 DNA reads TGTGCCAGCAGTGGACAGGGGGTCTACAATGAGCAGTTCTTC.

V is TRBV9 and J is TRBJ1-1, with TRBD1 matching over 7 bases. This CDR3 has 15 residues. Trimming removed 4 bases from V and 3 bases from J; junction bases left unmatched: 9. Germline V gives CDR1 SGDLS, CDR2 YYNGEE. The CDR3 region is CASSPTPQGDTEAFF. Written as DNA, the CDR3 is TGTGCCAGCAGCCCAACGCCCCAGGGGGACACTGAAGCTTTCTTT.

The genes are TRBV4-3 and TRBJ2-1, with 10 bases that match TRBD2. Looked up from germline, CDR1 is LGHNA and CDR2 is YSLEER. With V trimmed by 0 bases and J by 7 bases, 12 bases remained unmatched. The CDR3 is 18 residues long. The CDR3 nucleotides are TGCGCCAGCAGCCAAGAGTTCCCTACTAGCGGGAAAGGTAATGAGCAGTTCTTC. It specifies CASSQEFPTSGKGNEQFF.

The chain couples TRBV10-3 to TRBJ2-7, with TRBD1 matching over 7 bases. The length of the CDR3 is 12 residues. Germline V gene sequence: CDR1 ENHRY, CDR2 SYGVKD. V was pared by 6 bases and J by 7 bases, with 6 bases of the junction left unmatched. The CDR3 nucleotides read TGTGCCATCAGCCTCACAGGGGTTGAGCAGTACTTC. As protein: CAISLTGVEQYF.

The chain carries TRBV27 and TRBJ1-1; 9 nucleotides line up with TRBD1. Losses at the gene ends were 6 bases for V and 5 bases for J; bases not matched to a gene: 7. CDR3 length: 14 residues. The germline V gene has CDR1 MNHEY and CDR2 SMNVEV (reference sequence). The CDR3 DNA reads TGTGCCAGCAGATACAGGGGGCAGGAGACTGAAGCTTTCTTT. Residues: CASRYRGQETEAFF.

V is TRBV25-1 and J is TRBJ2-1; 8 bases match TRBD2. This CDR3 contains 15 residues. Unmatched junction bases numbered 9, after V lost 3 bases and J lost 8 bases. Germline-derived CDR1 and CDR2 are MGHDK and SYGVNS. CDR3 nucleotide sequence: TGTGCCAGCAGTGAGCCCAGCGGGAGTTACCATGAGCAGTTCTTC. Residues: CASSEPSGSYHEQFF.

This clone has a single count. The chain is built from TRBV15 and TRBJ2-5; tentative D call: TRBD2 (7 bases). In germline, CDR1 is LNHNV, CDR2 YYDKDF (reference sequence). This CDR3 has 16 residues. The V gene lost 4 bases and the J gene lost 3 bases, with 18 bases spanning the gap. The CDR3 protein is CATSTTGRGTKETQYF. The DNA of the CDR3 is TGTGCCACCAGCACAACAGGGAGGGGCACCAAAGAGACCCAGTACTTC.

The V gene is TRBV11-3, the J gene TRBJ2-3, with a possible D match to TRBD2 (5 bases). Germline V lookup: CDR1 SGHNT, CDR2 YENEEA. CDR3 length: 15 amino acids. V was shortened by 5 bases and J by 2 bases, with 14 bases between the two germline ends. CDR3 DNA: TGTGCCAGCAGCCGGACCGAGGGCCCCACAGATACGCAGTATTTT. As protein: CASSRTEGPTDTQYF.

The genes are TRBV7-6 and TRBJ2-7; no clear D gene. The length of the CDR3 is 16 residues. Looked up from germline, CDR1 is SGHVS and CDR2 is FNYEAQ. The V end lost 0 bases, the J end lost 0 bases, and 12 bases lay between the germline ends. As DNA, the CDR3 is TGTGCCAGCAGCTTAGCAACCGCGCGTAACTCCTACGAGCAGTACTTC. Translated, it gives CASSLATARNSYEQYF.

V is TRBV6-1 and J is TRBJ2-1; weak D call: TRBD2 (6 bases). The germline CDR1 and CDR2 sequences are MNHNS and SASEGT. The CDR3 is 16 residues long. V shed 3 bases and J shed 10 bases, with 22 bases lying between them. DNA for the CDR3: TGTGCCAGCAGTGAGATTAGCGGTCCATTCTTAAGCGAGCAGTTCTTC. This gives the protein CASSEISGPFLSEQFF.

A single count supports this clone. The rearrangement uses TRBV28 and TRBJ1-5, with TRBD1 identical over 9 bases. Germline V CDR1 and CDR2: MDHEN, SYDVKM. The CDR3 extends over 15 amino acids. V trimming: 3 bases; J trimming: 7 bases; junction bases outside the gene matches: 7. The CDR3 DNA reads as TGTGCCAGCAGTTTCTACGGACAGGGGCCCCAGCCCCAGCATTTT. This gives the protein CASSFYGQGPQPQHF.

This clone was observed a handful of times. The gene calls are TRBV4-2 and TRBJ2-2; no firm D call. CDR3 size: 13 residues. The V end was cut by 0 bases, the J end by 7 bases, with 6 bases between. Germline V gene lookup returns CDR1 LGHNA and CDR2 YNFKEQ. The CDR3 nucleotides read TGTGCCAGCAGCCAAGATCGGGTCGGGGAGCTGTTTTTT. Protein sequence: CASSQDRVGELFF.

This clone occurred a few times. The chain is built from TRBV27 and TRBJ2-7; 11 bases match TRBD2. The germline gives CDR1 MNHEY, CDR2 SMNVEV (reference sequence). This CDR3 is built from 13 residues. The V gene end was trimmed by 6 bases and the J gene end by 3 bases; junction bases not matched to a gene: 1. DNA for the CDR3: TGTGCCAGCAGACTAGCGGGAGTCTACGAGCAGTACTTC. It encodes CASRLAGVYEQYF.

This rearrangement joins TRBV5-4 to TRBJ1-4; TRBD1 is a possible D gene (5 bases). CDR3 size: 14 residues. V lost 1 base to trimming and J lost 7 bases, with 11 bases between them. Germline V gives CDR1 SGHNT, CDR2 YYREEE (reference sequence). The CDR3 reads CASSLYGGGEKLFF. The CDR3 region has the DNA TGTGCCAGCAGCTTGTACGGGGGAGGTGAAAAACTGTTTTTT.

The chain combines TRBV18 with TRBJ2-7; D uncertain. The CDR3 has 13 amino acids. V gave up 4 bases and J gave up 1 base, with 8 bases separating them. Looked up from germline, CDR1 is KGHSH and CDR2 is LQKENI. The CDR3 reads CASSLAESYEQYF. CDR3 in DNA: TGTGCCAGCTCACTCGCAGAATCCTACGAGCAGTACTTC.

This clone has a single count. The rearrangement joins TRBV11-2 to TRBJ2-2, with a tentative D call TRBD1 (7 bases). This CDR3 has 16 amino acids. Germline CDR1 is SGHAT and CDR2 is FQNNGV. V dropped 3 bases and J dropped 4 bases, with 15 bases sitting between them. CDR3 loop: CASSFWQGGATGELFF. In DNA form, the CDR3 reads TGTGCCAGCAGCTTTTGGCAGGGGGGTGCCACCGGGGAGCTGTTTTTT.

A note on this clone: One end of the junction varies from germline; a read error may be responsible. The chain employs TRBV7-3 and TRBJ1-5, with D maybe TRBD1 (6 bases). Germline loops: CDR1 SGHTA, CDR2 FQGTGA. The CDR3 spans 15 residues. CDR3 region: CASERGRGSHQPQHF. The CDR3 DNA is TGTGCCAGCGAAAGGGGGAGGGGTAGCCATCAGCCCCAGCATTTT.

This clone was detected once. The V and J genes are TRBV4-2 and TRBJ2-1, with 16 bases that match TRBD2. Germline values: CDR1 LGHNA, CDR2 YNFKEQ. The CDR3 has 20 amino acids. V dropped 0 bases and J dropped 12; count of bases not matched to a gene: 17. The CDR3 is CASSQEGGLAGGPLGVVQFF. Here the CDR3 DNA reads TGTGCCAGCAGCCAAGAAGGGGGACTAGCGGGAGGGCCCTTGGGAGTTGTGCAGTTCTTC.

V is TRBV28 and J is TRBJ2-7, with D possibly being TRBD2 (5 bases). This CDR3 comprises 14 residues. Looked up from germline, CDR1 is MDHEN and CDR2 is SYDVKM. V lost 1 base to trimming and J lost 0 bases, with 7 bases between them. CDR3 residues: CASSLLRDSYEQYF. DNA for the CDR3: TGTGCCAGCAGTTTATTGAGGGACTCCTACGAGCAGTACTTC.

The chain links TRBV9 to TRBJ2-3; 10 bases line up with TRBD1. CDR1 is SGDLS and CDR2 is YYNGEE in the germline V gene. The CDR3 totals 14 residues. V lost 4 bases, J lost 5 bases, and 4 bases stayed unmatched. CDR3 sequence (DNA): TGTGCCAGCAGCTTTCGGGACAGGGGAGATACGCAGTATTTT. Translated, it gives CASSFRDRGDTQYF.

The V gene is TRBV28, the J gene TRBJ1-1; D remains ambiguous. Trimming shortened V by 5 bases and J by 5 bases, and 18 bases separated the two germline ends. The CDR3 is 15 residues long. The V gene's germline CDR1 is MDHEN and CDR2 SYDVKM. The CDR3 nucleotides are TGTGCCAGCAGTACCCGACGACAACCCCGGACTGAAGCTTTCTTT. This encodes CASSTRRQPRTEAFF.

The chain joins TRBV27 to TRBJ2-2, with TRBD1 matching 12 bases. Losses at the gene ends were 0 bases for V and 7 bases for J; bases not matched to a gene: 9. The CDR3 consists of 18 residues. From germline, CDR1 is MNHEY and CDR2 SMNVEV (reference sequence). The CDR3 reads CASSLSNGDRGLGGELFF. The CDR3 coding sequence is TGTGCCAGCAGTTTATCGAACGGGGACAGGGGGCTGGGCGGGGAGCTGTTTTTT.